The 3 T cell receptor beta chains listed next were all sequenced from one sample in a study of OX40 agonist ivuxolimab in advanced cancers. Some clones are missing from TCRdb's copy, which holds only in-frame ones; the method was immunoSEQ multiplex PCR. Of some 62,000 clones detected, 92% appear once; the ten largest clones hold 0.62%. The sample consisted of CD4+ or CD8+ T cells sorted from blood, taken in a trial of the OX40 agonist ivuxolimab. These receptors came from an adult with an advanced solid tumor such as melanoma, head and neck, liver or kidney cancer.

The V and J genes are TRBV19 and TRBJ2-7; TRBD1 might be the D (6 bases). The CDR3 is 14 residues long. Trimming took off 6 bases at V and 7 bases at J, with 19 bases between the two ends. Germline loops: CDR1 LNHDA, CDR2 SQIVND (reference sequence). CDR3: CASSPTAGDREQYF. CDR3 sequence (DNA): TGTGCCAGTAGCCCTACCGCAGGGGATCGGGAGCAGTACTTC. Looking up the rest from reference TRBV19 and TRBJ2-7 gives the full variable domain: DGGITQSPKYLFRKEGQNVTLSCEQNLNHDAMYWYRQDPGQGLRLIYYSQIVNDFQKGDIAEGYSVSREKKESFPLTVTSAQKNPTAFYLCASSPTAGDREQYFGPGTRLTVT.

The CDR3 loop is CASSFWNRDNSPLHF. DNA for the CDR3: TGTGCCAGCAGTTTCTGGAACAGGGATAATTCACCCCTCCACTTT. The chain carries TRBV6-5 and TRBJ1-6, with D perhaps TRBD1 (6 bases). The CDR3 is 15 amino acids. The germline V gene has CDR1 MNHEY and CDR2 SVGAGI. Trimming stripped 4 bases from V and 5 bases from J, with 12 bases between.

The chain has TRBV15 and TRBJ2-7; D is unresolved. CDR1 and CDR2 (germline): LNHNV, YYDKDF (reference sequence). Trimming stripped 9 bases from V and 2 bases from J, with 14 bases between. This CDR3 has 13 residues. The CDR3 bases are TGTGCCACTAAGAAGGACGGTCCCTACGAGCAGTACTTC. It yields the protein CATKKDGPYEQYF.